This is a list of T cell receptor beta chains from one sample in a study of T-cell reconstitution after alpha-beta-depleted transplantation in children. A single record per CDR3 protein comes from TCRdb applying MiXCR to the PCR reads. The sample gives about 270,000 distinct CDR3 sequences, 9.5% to 10% of which show up once; around 10% is in the top ten. The specimen comprised PBMCs from the stem cell graft donor, sampled from the stem cell graft. The origin of the receptors is a human donor who donated a stem cell graft to a child with SCID. Each CDR3 is given with its conserved first and last residue.

J gene | V gene | CDR3 protein
TRBJ2-3 | TRBV12-3/TRBV12-4 | CASSLTAGTGGTDTQYF
TRBJ2-2 | TRBV6-5 | CASSYASGGYYTGELFF
TRBJ2-3 | TRBV7-9 | CASSENTDTQYF
TRBJ1-6 | TRBV12-3/TRBV12-4 | CASSLGKMSSPLHF
TRBJ2-1 | TRBV19 | CATGAANSYNEQFF
TRBJ2-5 | TRBV20-1 | CSARGLGGERETQYF
TRBJ2-7 | TRBV7-9 | CASSPGRKTYEQYF
TRBJ2-7 | TRBV12-3/TRBV12-4 | CASSLVPVSYEQYF
TRBJ2-1 | TRBV12-3/TRBV12-4 | CAIGGWGPSSYNEQFF
TRBJ2-7 | TRBV6-1 | CASRSLSGTGGYEQYF
TRBJ1-5 | TRBV6-5 | CASSYSRGSNQPQHF
TRBJ1-5 | TRBV20-1 | CSAPGRVGNQPQHF
TRBJ2-5 | TRBV5-6 | CASSLGQATQETQYF
TRBJ2-5 | TRBV12-3/TRBV12-4 | CASSTGTETQYF
TRBJ2-1 | TRBV18 | CASSPKTGTGTYNEQFF
TRBJ2-7 | TRBV5-1 | CASSLVRTGYEQYF
TRBJ1-5 | TRBV18 | CASSAGSNQPQHF
TRBJ2-3 | TRBV29-1 | CSAILPGIADTQYF
TRBJ2-2 | TRBV5-1 | CASSQDGNTGELFF
TRBJ2-7 | TRBV6-1 | CASSEAEHPRPYEQYF
TRBJ2-5 | TRBV4-1 | CASSQVGRRPQETQYF
TRBJ1-4 | TRBV11-2 | CASSFWGDEKLFF
TRBJ1-2 | TRBV7-6 | CASSLSQGGGYTF
TRBJ1-1 | TRBV12-3/TRBV12-4 | CASSPSTSMNTEAFF
TRBJ2-3 | TRBV20-1 | CSARGLNTDTQYF
TRBJ2-3 | TRBV5-1 | CASSFGQGHTDTQYF
TRBJ2-3 | TRBV9 | CASSVSGGGVTDTQYF
TRBJ2-1 | TRBV24-1 | CATSDLRWGVRGGYNEQFF
TRBJ1-6 | TRBV7-9 | CASSPDRENSPLHF